This T cell receptor beta chain was retrieved from a study of CD8 T cells in Susac syndrome. The authors carried out high-throughput sequencing of TCR beta. They applied it to CD8+ and CD4+ T cells obtained from blood. CDR3 size: 19 residues. CDR1 KGHDR and CDR2 SFDVKD come from the germline V gene. With V trimmed by 5 bases and J by 1 base, 6 bases remained unmatched. A quantity of about 0.5 to 1 ug RNA underwent reverse transcription using random hexamers. TCRdb re-called the immunoSEQ multiplex PCR reads through MiXCR, storing one row per CDR3 protein. The repertoire holds under 150,000 distinct CDR3 sequences, with around 80% as singletons.

The rearrangement uses TRBV24-1 and TRBJ2-2, with 16 bases aligning to TRBD2. Source material: CD8+ T cells from PBMCs. The sequence was obtained from a human donor with multiple sclerosis. The CDR3 bases are TGTGCCACCAGTGCCGCGGGACTAGCGGGGGGGATGAACACCGGGGAGCTGTTTTTT. Its translation is CATSAAGLAGGMNTGELFF.